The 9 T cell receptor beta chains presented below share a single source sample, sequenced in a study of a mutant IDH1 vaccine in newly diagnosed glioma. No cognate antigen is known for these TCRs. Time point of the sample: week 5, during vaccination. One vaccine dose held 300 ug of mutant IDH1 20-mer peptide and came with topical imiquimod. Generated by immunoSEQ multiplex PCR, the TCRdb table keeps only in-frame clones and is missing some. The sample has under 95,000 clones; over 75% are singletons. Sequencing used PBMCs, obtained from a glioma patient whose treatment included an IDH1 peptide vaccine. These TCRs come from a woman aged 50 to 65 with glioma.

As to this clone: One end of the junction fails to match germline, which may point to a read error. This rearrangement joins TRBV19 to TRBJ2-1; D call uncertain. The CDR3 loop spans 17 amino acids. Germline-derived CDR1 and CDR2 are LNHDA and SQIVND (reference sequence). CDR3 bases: TGTGCCAGTACCAACCCCCGGACGAAGAATATATACAGTGAGCAGTTCTTC. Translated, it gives CASTNPRTKNIYSEQFF.

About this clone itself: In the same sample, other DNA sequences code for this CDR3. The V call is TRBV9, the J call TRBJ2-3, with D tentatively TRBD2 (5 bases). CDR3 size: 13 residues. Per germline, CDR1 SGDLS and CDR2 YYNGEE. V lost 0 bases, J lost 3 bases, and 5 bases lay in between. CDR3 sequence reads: CASSVGGTDTQYF. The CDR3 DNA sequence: TGTGCCAGCAGCGTAGGCGGGACAGATACGCAGTATTTT.

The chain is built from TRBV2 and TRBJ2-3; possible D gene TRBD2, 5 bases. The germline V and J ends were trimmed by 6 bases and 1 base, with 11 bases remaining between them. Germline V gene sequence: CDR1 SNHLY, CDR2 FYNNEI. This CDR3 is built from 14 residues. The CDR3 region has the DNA TGTGCCAGCAGAGAGGGTTGGGGCACAGATACGCAGTATTTT. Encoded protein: CASREGWGTDTQYF.

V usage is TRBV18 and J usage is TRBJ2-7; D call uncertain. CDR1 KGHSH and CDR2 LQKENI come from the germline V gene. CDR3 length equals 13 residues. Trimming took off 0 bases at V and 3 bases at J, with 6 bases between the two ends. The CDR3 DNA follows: TGTGCCAGCTCACCACCGCCAGGCTACGAGCAGTACTTC. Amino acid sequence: CASSPPPGYEQYF.

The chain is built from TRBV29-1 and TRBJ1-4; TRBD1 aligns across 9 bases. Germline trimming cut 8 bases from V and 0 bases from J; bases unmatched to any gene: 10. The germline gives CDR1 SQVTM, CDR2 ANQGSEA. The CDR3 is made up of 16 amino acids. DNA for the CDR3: TGCAGCAGGAACGGGACAGGGCCAGCAACTAATGAAAAACTGTTTTTT. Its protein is CSRNGTGPATNEKLFF.

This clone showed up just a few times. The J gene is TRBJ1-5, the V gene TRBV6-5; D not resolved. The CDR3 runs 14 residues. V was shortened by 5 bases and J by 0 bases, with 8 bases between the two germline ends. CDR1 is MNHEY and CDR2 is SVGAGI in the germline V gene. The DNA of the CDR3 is TGTGCCAGCAGTGACGGATATAGCAATCAGCCCCAGCATTTT. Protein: CASSDGYSNQPQHF.

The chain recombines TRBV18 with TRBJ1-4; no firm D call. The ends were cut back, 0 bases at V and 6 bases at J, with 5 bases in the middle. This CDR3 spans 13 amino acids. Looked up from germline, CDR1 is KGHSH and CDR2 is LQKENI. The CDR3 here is CASSPPTDEKLFF. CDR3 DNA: TGTGCCAGCTCACCACCGACGGATGAAAAACTGTTTTTT.

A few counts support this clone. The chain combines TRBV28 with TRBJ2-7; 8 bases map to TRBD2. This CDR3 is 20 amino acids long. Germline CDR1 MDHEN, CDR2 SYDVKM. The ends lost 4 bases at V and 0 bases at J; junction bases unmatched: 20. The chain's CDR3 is CASSSQWGELVREGSYEQYF. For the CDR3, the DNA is TGTGCCAGCAGTTCACAATGGGGGGAACTGGTACGGGAGGGCTCCTACGAGCAGTACTTC.

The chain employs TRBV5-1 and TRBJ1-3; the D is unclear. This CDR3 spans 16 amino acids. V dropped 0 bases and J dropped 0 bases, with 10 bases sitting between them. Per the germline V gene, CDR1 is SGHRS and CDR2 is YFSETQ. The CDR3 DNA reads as TGCGCCAGCAGCTTGGGGGTGGACGACTCTGGAAACACCATATATTTT. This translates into CASSLGVDDSGNTIYF.